This T cell receptor beta chain was captured by sequencing in a study of shared T cell receptors in the human thymus (dated by TCRdb to 2020 to 2022). For the wider study: The study examined how self-reactive, shared T-cell receptor alpha chains are generated in the human thymus.

Libraries were built with the immunoSEQ multiplex PCR assay. This is the immuneACCESS table as TCRdb keeps it, with only in-frame sequences that have V and J called. A part of the clones is gone; compared with another copy, unresolved V genes explain less than half, and the rest is unexplained. Counted in this sample were just under 550,000 clones; about four fifths of them appeared once. Around 0.012% of the sample comes from the top ten. The CDR3 contains 18 residues, cysteine and phenylalanine counted. Just CDR3 DNA is preserved here, 54 bases in frame from base 1. Details on this clone: Its specific antigen is unknown. No much larger clone exists at a distance of one base, and base qualities are not known.

This same sample was also part of a study on human thymus T cells. From that second study: Donors were immunologically healthy infants undergoing open corrective cardiac surgery for congenital heart defects in Finland. Thymus tissue was obtained as surgical resects removed during corrective cardiac surgery. Both the thymic and the peripheral blood repertoires appeared to show biased V and J gene segment usage. According to the related research, thymic TCR repertoires were highly overlapping among unrelated individuals. The study used eight infant thymus samples plus four related peripheral blood samples to characterize TCR alpha and beta repertoires. The infant donors were roughly 7 to 244 days old, and the cohort included six males and two females. Thymocytes were released mechanically from tissue and stored at -70 °C as pellets of roughly 9.5-31 million cells. A QIAsymphony instrument was used to extract genomic DNA from the frozen cell pellets. TCRB and TCRAD loci were amplified from a standardized quantity of quality-controlled genomic DNA using the immunoSEQ multiplex PCR assay. Amplicons spanned the V(D)J region at a length sufficient to cover the CDR3 and identify V and J genes. The commercial immunoSEQ service was used to sequence amplicons on an Illumina platform. Primer bias and sequencing errors were corrected using previously described methods, and TCRAD and TCRB definitions followed the IMGT database. Analysis of the repertoires was done with immunoSEQ Analyzer 3.0 and VDJTools and included basic statistics, V/J segment usage, diversity estimates, rarefaction and pairwise overlap. To estimate diversity, the Chao1, ChaoE, Efron-Thisted, Shannon and inverse Simpson indices were applied, and diversity was also estimated on datasets down-sampled to the smallest sample. Repertoire overlap was assessed by strict matching of CDR3 nucleotide sequence, V gene and J gene, and clustering was done by Jaccard-based multidimensional scaling. On average, approximately 800,000 unique TCRB clonotypes were obtained from thymus samples, compared with approximately 84,000 from blood samples.

Sequencing input: thymocytes. This chain is built from TRBV21-1 and TRBJ2-7; the table's D call, TRBD2, was not checked against the DNA. TRBV21-1 counts as a pseudogene. The TCR comes from a boy under three years old with a congenital heart defect. Donor details come from another sample of the same person, matched by shared clones. The CDR3 protein sequence reads: CASSSPGGERPGDREQYF. At the DNA level, the sequence is TGTGCCAGCAGCTCCCCCGGAGGGGAGCGGCCGGGGGACCGCGAGCAGTACTTC.